This T cell receptor (beta chain) was captured by sequencing in a study of cytomegalovirus exposure and HLA in healthy donors. Germline V gives CDR1 LNHDA, CDR2 SQIVND (reference sequence). The CDR3 is made up of 19 amino acids. V lost 1 base to trimming and J lost 0 bases, with 19 bases between them. In the PCR, 60 Vbeta and 13 Jbeta primers were used. The data were produced by immunoSEQ multiplex PCR, yet TCRdb's version contains in-frame clones alone and is incomplete. The sample lists 75,000 to 95,000 clones, about three fifths occurring once. The sequencing input was PBMCs. The TCR sequence derives from a man under 40 in good health and CMV-seronegative. The chain carries TRBV19 and TRBJ2-4; D might be TRBD2 (6 bases). The CDR3 loop reads CASSIAPDGGSGAKNIQYF. The CDR3 nucleotides read TGTGCCAGTAGTATAGCCCCGGATGGGGGGAGTGGAGCCAAAAACATTCAGTACTTC.